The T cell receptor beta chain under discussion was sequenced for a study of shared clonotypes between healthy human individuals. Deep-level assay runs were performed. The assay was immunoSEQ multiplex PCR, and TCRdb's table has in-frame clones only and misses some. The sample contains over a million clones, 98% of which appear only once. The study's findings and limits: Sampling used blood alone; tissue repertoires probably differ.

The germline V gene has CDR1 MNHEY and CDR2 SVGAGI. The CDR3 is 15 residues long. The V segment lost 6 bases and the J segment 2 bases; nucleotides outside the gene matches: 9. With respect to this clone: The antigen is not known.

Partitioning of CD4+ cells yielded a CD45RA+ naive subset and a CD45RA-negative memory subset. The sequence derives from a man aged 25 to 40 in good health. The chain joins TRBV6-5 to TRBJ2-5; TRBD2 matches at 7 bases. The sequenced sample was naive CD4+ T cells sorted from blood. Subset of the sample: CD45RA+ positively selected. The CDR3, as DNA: TGTGCCAGCAGCCCGACTAGCTCGGGGCAAGAGACCCAGTACTTC. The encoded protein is CASSPTSSGQETQYF.